Listed below are T cell receptor beta chains from one sample, sequenced in a study of identical twins. TCRdb called the 5' RACE reads again in MiXCR, with one record for every CDR3 protein. Here the sample spans approximately 230,000 distinct CDR3 sequences, about 14% being singletons. Sequencing was done on a sample of memory (CD45RO+) T cells sorted from blood. The receptors here all came from a woman younger than 30 in good health. CDR3s include the opening cysteine and the closing phenylalanine or tryptophan. A D gene is named only where the DNA matches it firmly. Only part of the rows carry a size: once, few, many, or a class if the clone is expanded.

CDR3aa: CASSLRLTKLTDTQYF; CDR3nt: TGTGCCAGCAGCTTACGACTTACCAAGTTAACAGATACGCAGTATTTT; abundance: few; d_gene: -; j_gene: TRBJ2-3; v_gene: TRBV11-2
CDR3aa: CSATPGGSLLGYTF; CDR3nt: TGCAGTGCCACCCCCGGAGGGAGTCTATTGGGCTACACCTTC; abundance: -; d_gene: -; j_gene: TRBJ1-2; v_gene: TRBV20-1
CDR3aa: CASSPASNMGNIQYF; CDR3nt: TGTGCCAGCTCCCCGGCTAGCAATATGGGAAACATTCAGTACTTC; abundance: few; d_gene: -; j_gene: TRBJ2-4; v_gene: TRBV27
CDR3aa: CASSLGDRSYQETQYF; CDR3nt: TGTGCCAGCAGTTTAGGAGACAGATCGTACCAAGAGACCCAGTACTTC; abundance: few; d_gene: -; j_gene: TRBJ2-5; v_gene: TRBV12-3/TRBV12-4
CDR3aa: CASSKREGRYEQYF; CDR3nt: TGTGCCAGCAGTAAACGGGAGGGCCGGTACGAGCAGTACTTC; abundance: -; d_gene: TRBD2; j_gene: TRBJ2-7; v_gene: TRBV27
CDR3aa: CASSYQFVQTSGNTIYF; CDR3nt: TGTGCCAGCAGTTATCAGTTCGTCCAGACGTCTGGAAACACCATATATTTT; abundance: many; d_gene: -; j_gene: TRBJ1-3; v_gene: TRBV6-2/TRBV6-3
CDR3aa: CASSLADRSSYNEQFF; CDR3nt: TGTGCCAGCAGTTTGGCGGACCGAAGCTCCTACAATGAGCAGTTCTTC; abundance: -; d_gene: -; j_gene: TRBJ2-1; v_gene: TRBV6-5
CDR3aa: CASSLVPGSTDTQYF; CDR3nt: TGCGCCAGCAGCTTAGTCCCGGGGAGCACAGATACGCAGTATTTT; abundance: -; d_gene: -; j_gene: TRBJ2-3; v_gene: TRBV5-1
CDR3aa: CASRSLGTVTKREAQYF; CDR3nt: TGTGCCAGCAGGAGCCTTGGGACAGTCACCAAAAGAGAGGCCCAGTACTTC; abundance: few; d_gene: TRBD1; j_gene: TRBJ2-5; v_gene: TRBV6-2/TRBV6-3
CDR3aa: CASSQDGRKTQYF; CDR3nt: TGCGCCAGCAGCCAAGATGGAAGAAAGACCCAGTACTTC; abundance: few; d_gene: -; j_gene: TRBJ2-5; v_gene: TRBV4-1
CDR3aa: CATSRDLSGVIEQFF; CDR3nt: TGTGCCACCAGCAGAGATCTCTCCGGGGTGATTGAGCAGTTCTTC; abundance: once; d_gene: -; j_gene: TRBJ2-1; v_gene: TRBV15
CDR3aa: CASSEWTGPPGGQFF; CDR3nt: TGTGCCAGCAGTGAATGGACAGGCCCCCCGGGGGGGCAGTTCTTC; abundance: few; d_gene: -; j_gene: TRBJ2-1; v_gene: TRBV25-1
CDR3aa: CASSLSGFSSYNEQFF; CDR3nt: TGTGCCAGCAGCTTAAGCGGGTTTAGCTCCTACAATGAGCAGTTCTTC; abundance: -; d_gene: -; j_gene: TRBJ2-1; v_gene: TRBV7-6
CDR3aa: CSARDQARAPDTQYF; CDR3nt: TGCAGTGCTAGAGATCAAGCGAGGGCCCCAGATACGCAGTATTTT; abundance: -; d_gene: -; j_gene: TRBJ2-3; v_gene: TRBV20-1
CDR3aa: CSASTGVSTDTQYF; CDR3nt: TGCAGTGCTAGTACAGGGGTTAGCACAGATACGCAGTATTTT; abundance: -; d_gene: TRBD1; j_gene: TRBJ2-3; v_gene: TRBV20-1
CDR3aa: CASSLQTNNEQFF; CDR3nt: TGTGCCAGCAGCTTACAGACCAACAATGAGCAGTTCTTC; abundance: once; d_gene: -; j_gene: TRBJ2-1; v_gene: TRBV7-6
CDR3aa: CSARSTGTLGYTF; CDR3nt: TGCAGTGCTAGATCGACCGGGACCCTCGGCTACACCTTC; abundance: -; d_gene: -; j_gene: TRBJ1-2; v_gene: TRBV20-1
CDR3aa: CASSILGAGLGGYTF; CDR3nt: TGTGCCAGTAGTATTCTCGGTGCGGGCCTCGGTGGCTACACCTTC; abundance: -; d_gene: -; j_gene: TRBJ1-2; v_gene: TRBV19
CDR3aa: CASSLRQKDGYTF; CDR3nt: TGTGCCAGCAGCTTAAGACAGAAGGATGGCTACACCTTC; abundance: few; d_gene: -; j_gene: TRBJ1-2; v_gene: TRBV7-9
CDR3aa: CSGSGGAAYTEAFF; CDR3nt: TGCAGTGGCTCCGGGGGAGCGGCGTACACTGAAGCTTTCTTT; abundance: few; d_gene: -; j_gene: TRBJ1-1; v_gene: TRBV20-1